Listed below are T cell receptor beta chains from one sample, sequenced in a study of T-cell memory formation after mild COVID-19. One entry per CDR3 protein, called by TCRdb with MiXCR from the 5' RACE reads. This table holds some 190,000 distinct CDR3 sequences, 16% found once. The sample was PBMCs or a T cell subset sorted from them (not recorded which). All receptors derive from an adult woman who had mild COVID-19 (a few samples of this study predate the infection). Cell type and time point are not known. The CDR3 runs from the conserved cysteine through the conserved F or W. D genes are given only for firm matches. The size of a clone is reported for some rows only, either as once, few or many, or as a class for expanded clones.

j_call,d_call,clone_size,v_call,cdr3_nt,cdr3_aa
TRBJ2-5,TRBD1,few,TRBV24-1,TGTGCCACCAGTGATTGGGACAGAGAGACCCAGTACTTC,CATSDWDRETQYF
TRBJ2-2,-,many,TRBV5-5,TGTGCCAGCAGCTTGGCCAACACCGGGGAGCTGTTTTTT,CASSLANTGELFF
TRBJ2-1,-,few,TRBV9,TGTGCCAGCAGCGTCTCCCTGGTAAGCGGTGAGCAGTTCTTC,CASSVSLVSGEQFF
TRBJ2-7,TRBD2,-,TRBV7-2,TGTGCCAGCAGCCCCCGGGAGGGTGCGACCGAGCAGTACTTC,CASSPREGATEQYF
TRBJ2-5,-,few,TRBV5-1,TGCGCCAGCAGCCCTGGGACACCCGAGGAGAAGACCCAGTACTTC,CASSPGTPEEKTQYF
TRBJ1-2,TRBD1,-,TRBV6-1,TGTGCCAGCACAGGGGGCCTCTATGGCTACACCTTC,CASTGGLYGYTF
TRBJ2-1,-,-,TRBV6-6,TGTGCCAGCAGTTACTTGGGGGACAATGAGCAGTTCTTC,CASSYLGDNEQFF
TRBJ2-7,-,-,TRBV12-3/TRBV12-4,TGTGCCAGCAGTTTCGGACAGTCCTACGAGCAGTACTTC,CASSFGQSYEQYF
TRBJ1-2,-,-,TRBV4-1,TGCGCCAGCAGCCACCCCTCAGGGGCACAGTTCGGGGCCTATGGCTACACCTTC,CASSHPSGAQFGAYGYTF
TRBJ1-2,-,-,TRBV7-9,TGTGCCAGCAGCCCCTCGGCCCCCGGAGTTTATGGCTACACCTTC,CASSPSAPGVYGYTF
TRBJ2-3,-,few,TRBV4-3,TGCGCCAGCAGCCAAGGACTCTCGGGCACAGATACGCAGTATTTT,CASSQGLSGTDTQYF
TRBJ2-3,-,many,TRBV24-1,TGTGCCACCGCCGGGACCACAGATACGCAGTATTTT,CATAGTTDTQYF
TRBJ2-7,-,-,TRBV7-6,TGTGCCAGCAGCTTAGCCTCCGAGACGAGGCAGTACTTC,CASSLASETRQYF
TRBJ2-1,-,-,TRBV4-2,TGTGCCAGCAGCCAAGGCGTAGCGGCGAACTACAATGAGCAGTTCTTC,CASSQGVAANYNEQFF
TRBJ1-6,TRBD1,-,TRBV18,TGTGCCAGCTCACCATATGATGACAGGGAGAATTCACCCCTCCACTTT,CASSPYDDRENSPLHF
TRBJ2-4,-,-,TRBV19,TGTGCCAGTAGTATGAGGCACAGTCCACTAGCCAAAAACATTCAGTACTTC,CASSMRHSPLAKNIQYF
TRBJ1-1,-,-,TRBV13,TGTGCCAGCACCCCTTCGGGCGCTGTCAAGGGAACTGAAGCTTTCTTT,CASTPSGAVKGTEAFF
TRBJ2-1,-,-,TRBV4-1,TGCGCCAGCAGCCAAGATCCCCGAATGGAGCAGTTCTTC,CASSQDPRMEQFF
TRBJ1-1,-,-,TRBV7-9,TGTGCCAGCAGCTTGAGGGAGGGAACTGAAGCTTTCTTT,CASSLREGTEAFF
TRBJ1-1,-,few,TRBV12-3/TRBV12-4,TGTGCCAGCAGTTTACTGGGGACTGAAGCTTTCTTT,CASSLLGTEAFF
TRBJ1-2,-,-,TRBV12-3/TRBV12-4,TGTGCCAGCAGTCCCCGGGGGGGCAACTATGGCTACACCTTC,CASSPRGGNYGYTF
TRBJ2-3,TRBD1,few,TRBV19,TGTGCCAGTAGTATACTAGGACAGGGCACAGATACGCAGTATTTT,CASSILGQGTDTQYF
TRBJ2-5,-,-,TRBV9,TGTGCCAGCAGCGTAGACGGGACATACCAAGAGACCCAGTACTTC,CASSVDGTYQETQYF
TRBJ2-3,TRBD2,few,TRBV7-9,TGTGCCAGCAGCTCCTCTAGCGGGGCGAACACAGATACGCAGTATTTT,CASSSSSGANTDTQYF
TRBJ2-7,-,-,TRBV6-5,TGTGCCAGCAGTTACGGTCGACGGGGATCCTACGAGCAGTACTTC,CASSYGRRGSYEQYF
TRBJ2-2,TRBD1,many,TRBV12-3/TRBV12-4,TGTGCCAGCAGGACCGGGACAGGCGCTAACACCGGGGAGCTGTTTTTT,CASRTGTGANTGELFF
TRBJ1-2,-,few,TRBV12-3/TRBV12-4,TGTGCCAGCAGTTACTCGACTAGGGTTAACTATGGCTACACCTTC,CASSYSTRVNYGYTF
TRBJ2-7,-,-,TRBV12-3/TRBV12-4,TGTGCCAGCGGGGAGACGCCCTACGAGCAGTACTTC,CASGETPYEQYF
TRBJ2-3,-,many,TRBV2,TGTGCCAGCAGTTTCCTCCCCACAGATACGCAGTATTTT,CASSFLPTDTQYF
TRBJ2-3,-,few,TRBV6-6,TGTGCCAGCAGCGGCGGAGGCACCTATACGCAGTATTTT,CASSGGGTYTQYF
TRBJ2-7,TRBD1,many,TRBV4-1,TGCGCCAGCAGCCAAGGTCTGACGGGACAGGGGATCAGCGAGCAGTACTTC,CASSQGLTGQGISEQYF
TRBJ1-2,-,-,TRBV5-1,TGCGCCAGCAGCTTGGATGGGGGGGACTATGGCTACACCTTC,CASSLDGGDYGYTF
TRBJ2-7,TRBD1,few,TRBV4-3,TGCGCCAGCAGCCTCTACAGGGGTGGCGAGCAGTACTTC,CASSLYRGGEQYF
TRBJ2-7,-,few,TRBV24-1,TGTGCCACCAGTGATTTGTGGTCCGAGCAGTACTTC,CATSDLWSEQYF
TRBJ2-2,TRBD1,-,TRBV7-6,TGTGCCAGCAGGGGACGGACAGGGGGTACCGGGGAGCTGTTTTTT,CASRGRTGGTGELFF
TRBJ2-5,TRBD1,few,TRBV7-9,TGTGCCAGCAGCTCCGACAGGGGGCGCGGAGAGACCCAGTACTTC,CASSSDRGRGETQYF
TRBJ2-1,TRBD2,few,TRBV3-1,TGTGCCAGCAGCCACCTAGCGGGGGGTAATAATGAGCAGTTCTTC,CASSHLAGGNNEQFF
TRBJ2-5,-,-,TRBV3-1,TGTGCCAGCAGCCAAGTTTCTCTACAAGAGACCCAGTACTTC,CASSQVSLQETQYF
TRBJ2-4,-,-,TRBV20-1,TGCAGTGCTAGGTTCCAAACGGGAACCAAAAACATTCAGTACTTC,CSARFQTGTKNIQYF
TRBJ2-1,-,-,TRBV20-1,TGCAGTGCTCGGTACAATGAGCAGTTCTTC,CSARYNEQFF
TRBJ1-1,-,-,TRBV30,TGTGCCTGGAGCGGACAGTGGGACACTGAAGCTTTCTTT,CAWSGQWDTEAFF
TRBJ1-1,-,few,TRBV6-1,TGTGCCAGCAGTGTTATTGCGGACACTGAAGCTTTCTTT,CASSVIADTEAFF
TRBJ1-2,TRBD1,-,TRBV6-6,TGTGCCAGCAGCCCAACTCCGGGACAGCAGAACTATGGCTACACCTTC,CASSPTPGQQNYGYTF
TRBJ1-3,-,-,TRBV20-1,TGCAGTGCTGAGAACACTGGAAACACCATATATTTT,CSAENTGNTIYF
TRBJ2-7,TRBD2,-,TRBV6-5,TGTGCCAGCAGTTACGGATTAGGACTAGCGGGAGCGGGGGAGCAGTACTTC,CASSYGLGLAGAGEQYF
TRBJ1-5,TRBD1,-,TRBV7-8,TGTGCCAGCAGCTTAGCTTCACGGGACAGGGGAAATCAGCCCCAGCATTTT,CASSLASRDRGNQPQHF
TRBJ1-4,TRBD1,few,TRBV6-5,TGTGCCAGCAGTTATCACAACAGGGGGCGAGGTGAAAAACTGTTTTTT,CASSYHNRGRGEKLFF
TRBJ2-7,-,few,TRBV7-2,TGTGCCAGCAGCTTAGGATCTAGCGTCGGTTTCGAGCAGTACTTC,CASSLGSSVGFEQYF
TRBJ2-2,-,-,TRBV9,TGTGCCAGCAGCGTAGAAGTCGGGGAGCTGTTTTTT,CASSVEVGELFF
TRBJ1-2,-,-,TRBV5-4,TGTGCCAGCAGCTTGGGGGAGTACGGCTACACCTTC,CASSLGEYGYTF
TRBJ1-5,TRBD1,few,TRBV25-1,TGTGCCAGCAGTTCCGCGAAGACAGGGAGCAATCAGCCCCAGCATTTT,CASSSAKTGSNQPQHF
TRBJ2-7,-,-,TRBV20-1,TGCAGTGCTAGAGGCCGGACAGTTTCATCCTACGAGCAGTACTTC,CSARGRTVSSYEQYF
TRBJ2-3,TRBD2,many,TRBV5-1,TGCGCCAGCAGCCTGACTAGCGGGAGTTCCACAGATACGCAGTATTTT,CASSLTSGSSTDTQYF
TRBJ1-1,-,few,TRBV5-6,TGTGCCAGCAGCCGGCCGGGACTGAACACTGAAGCTTTCTTT,CASSRPGLNTEAFF
TRBJ2-3,TRBD2,-,TRBV6-1,TGTGCCAGCGTTCTTAGCGGGTTGGATCTTACGCAGTATTTT,CASVLSGLDLTQYF
TRBJ2-1,TRBD1,few,TRBV3-1,TGTGCCAGCAGCCCCTTGGACAGGGATGACAATGAGCAGTTCTTC,CASSPLDRDDNEQFF
TRBJ2-7,TRBD1,few,TRBV12-3/TRBV12-4,TGTGCCAGCAGCGTATCCACCGGGACAGGGATTTCCTACGAGCAGTACTTC,CASSVSTGTGISYEQYF
TRBJ2-7,TRBD1,-,TRBV5-1,TGCGCCAGCAGCCGAACCGGGACAGGGGCCTACGAGCAGTACTTC,CASSRTGTGAYEQYF
TRBJ2-1,TRBD1,-,TRBV6-4,TGTGCCAGCAGGAGGGACAGCGCTTACAATGAGCAGTTCTTC,CASRRDSAYNEQFF